A single sample is the source of the 25 T cell receptor beta chains below, sequenced in a study of blood T cell repertoires in COVID-19. The protocol was immunoSEQ multiplex PCR, while the TCRdb copy is restricted to in-frame clones and leaves out a portion. The table lists 300,000 to 400,000 clones, 90% of them singletons, with 3% to 5% in the top ten. The sequenced material came from PBMCs or T cells enriched from blood (not recorded which). Every receptor here comes from a woman between 25 and 40 years old who had been exposed to COVID-19.

The chain joins TRBV7-8 to TRBJ2-1, with a possible D match to TRBD2 (7 bases). The V gene's germline CDR1 is SGHVS and CDR2 FQNEAQ. Trimming shortened V by 0 bases and J by 4 bases, and 10 bases separated the two germline ends. The CDR3 covers 15 residues. CDR3 residues: CASSLAGGRYNEQFF. The DNA for the CDR3 is TGTGCCAGCAGCTTAGCGGGGGGGCGGTACAATGAGCAGTTCTTC.

This clone was seen just once. CDR3 residues: CASSLGIRGIQAFF. The DNA for the CDR3 is TGCGCCAGCAGCTTGGGGATAAGGGGGATCCAAGCTTTCTTT. The chain uses TRBV5-1 and TRBJ1-1; possible D gene TRBD1, 6 bases. CDR1 is SGHRS, CDR2 YFSETQ, per germline. The V and J ends lost 0 bases and 9 bases respectively, with 15 bases between them. This CDR3 has 14 amino acids.

This chain uses TRBV5-1 with TRBJ1-6; 11 positions match TRBD1. Germline trimming cut 4 bases from V and 7 bases from J; bases unmatched to any gene: 4. CDR1 is SGHRS and CDR2 is YFSETQ in the germline V gene. This CDR3 has 15 amino acids. The CDR3 DNA reads TGCGCCAGCAGCACGGACAGGGGGCTGAATTCACCCCTCCACTTT. Protein product: CASSTDRGLNSPLHF.

V gene TRBV7-2 combines with J gene TRBJ2-1, with 7 bases fitting TRBD2. Germline CDR1 and CDR2: SGHTA and FQGNSA. V was pared by 2 bases and J by 5 bases, with 15 bases of the junction left unmatched. This CDR3 comprises 18 residues. CDR3 loop: CASSLYLQRGPWDNEQFF. The CDR3 region has the DNA TGTGCCAGCAGCTTATATCTCCAGCGGGGCCCATGGGACAATGAGCAGTTCTTC. The full variable domain, completed using reference TRBV7-2 and TRBJ2-1, is GAGVSQSPSNKVTEKGKDVELRCDPISGHTALYWYRQSLGQGLEFLIYFQGNSAPDKSGLPSDRFSAERTGGSVSTLTIQRTQQEDSAVYLCASSLYLQRGPWDNEQFFGPGTRLTVL.

The rearrangement links TRBV6-4 to TRBJ2-3, with D perhaps TRBD2 (5 bases). CDR1 is MRHNA and CDR2 is SNTAGT in the germline V gene. The V and J ends lost 2 bases and 6 bases respectively, with 18 bases between them. The CDR3 contains 16 residues. The CDR3 is CASSDRGGLASDTQYF. The DNA for the CDR3 is TGTGCCAGCAGTGACCGAGGCGGGTTAGCCAGCGATACGCAGTATTTT.

V and J are TRBV5-4 and TRBJ1-1, with D possibly matching TRBD1 (6 bases). V was pared by 2 bases and J by 10 bases, with 15 bases between. Germline V gene sequence: CDR1 SGHNT, CDR2 YYREEE (reference sequence). The CDR3 is 13 amino acids. In nucleotides, the CDR3 is TGTGCCAGCAGCTTAGACAGGCAAATGGGAGCTTTCTTT. This sequence encodes CASSLDRQMGAFF.

The chain couples TRBV7-9 to TRBJ1-5; 10 bases agree with TRBD1. The trim removed 1 base at V and 3 bases at J, leaving 6 bases unmatched. Germline lookup yields CDR1 SEHNR and CDR2 FQNEAQ (reference sequence). CDR3 size: 17 residues. As DNA, the CDR3 is TGTGCCAGCAGCTTAGGATCCGGGACAGGGGTCAATCAGCCCCAGCATTTT. Encoded protein: CASSLGSGTGVNQPQHF.

The chain couples TRBV18 to TRBJ2-7; perhaps TRBD1 as D (8 bases). The CDR3 consists of 15 residues. V shed 5 bases and J shed 4 bases, with 18 bases lying between them. Germline assignment: CDR1 KGHSH and CDR2 LQKENI. The CDR3 reads CASSTRGTGLYEQYF. DNA for the CDR3: TGTGCCAGCTCAACGCGGGGGACAGGTCTTTACGAGCAGTACTTC.

The J gene is TRBJ2-3, the V gene TRBV9, with TRBD2 matching 10 bases. V trimming: 1 base; J trimming: 4 bases; junction bases outside the gene matches: 12. This CDR3 is built from 18 residues. Germline lookup yields CDR1 SGDLS and CDR2 YYNGEE. DNA for the CDR3: TGTGCCAGCAGCGTATGGATAGCGGGGGGTTCCGTCCCAGATACGCAGTATTTT. It is translated as CASSVWIAGGSVPDTQYF. The entire variable domain, with the rest obtained from reference TRBV9 and TRBJ2-3, is as follows: DSGVTQTPKHLITATGQRVTLRCSPRSGDLSVYWYQQSLDQGLQFLIQYYNGEERAKGNILERFSAQQFPDLHSELNLSSLELGDSALYFCASSVWIAGGSVPDTQYFGPGTRLTVL.

The chain couples TRBV4-2 to TRBJ1-6; possibly TRBD1 for D (6 bases). Germline loops: CDR1 LGHNA, CDR2 YNFKEQ. Trimming pared 0 bases from V and 6 bases from J, leaving 9 bases between. The CDR3 is made up of 15 amino acids. The CDR3 spells CASSQEGGGNSPLHF. Here the CDR3 DNA reads TGTGCCAGCAGCCAAGAAGGGGGTGGTAATTCACCCCTCCACTTT.

The chain uses TRBV7-9 and TRBJ2-3; 8 bases are shared with TRBD1. V lost 4 bases, J lost 5 bases, and 2 bases stayed unmatched. Germline assignment: CDR1 SEHNR and CDR2 FQNEAQ (reference sequence). CDR3 length: 13 amino acids. CDR3 DNA sequence: TGTGCCAGCAGCTCACAGGGGGTAGATACGCAGTATTTT. Protein sequence: CASSSQGVDTQYF.

This clone was observed a single time. The CDR3 loop is CASSLQGYEQYF. Written as DNA, the CDR3 is TGTGCCAGCAGCCTGCAGGGCTACGAGCAGTACTTC. The chain links TRBV16 to TRBJ2-7, with D perhaps matching TRBD1 (5 bases). The V and J ends lost 4 bases and 3 bases respectively, with 7 bases between them. The V gene's germline CDR1 is KGHSY and CDR2 FQNENV. The CDR3 totals 12 residues. Full variable domain (outside the CDR3, taken from reference TRBV16 and TRBJ2-7): GEEVAQTPKHLVRGEGQKAKLYCAPIKGHSYVFWYQQVLKNEFKFLISFQNENVFDETGMPKERFSAKCLPNSPCSLEIQATKLEDSAVYFCASSLQGYEQYFGPGTRLTVT.

The V and J genes are TRBV4-2 and TRBJ1-6, with D unclear. CDR1 and CDR2 from the germline V gene are LGHNA and YNFKEQ. V was shortened by 2 bases and J by 9 bases, with 11 bases between the two germline ends. The CDR3 runs 14 residues. This CDR3 is CASSQPPTSSPLHF. The CDR3 DNA is TGTGCCAGCAGCCAACCCCCAACGAGTTCACCCCTCCACTTT.

The chain uses TRBV7-2 and TRBJ2-5; 9 bases map to TRBD2. The CDR3 extends over 14 amino acids. Germline loops: CDR1 SGHTA, CDR2 FQGNSA. The J segment lost 5 bases and the V segment lost 5 bases, leaving 6 bases of the junction unmatched. The CDR3 coding sequence is TGTGCCAGCAGCCAGGCGGGGGGGGCGGAGACCCAGTACTTC. It translates to CASSQAGGAETQYF.

This clone was seen only once. The chain recombines TRBV5-4 with TRBJ2-3; a possible D gene is TRBD1 (6 bases). Trimming removed 4 bases from V and 2 bases from J, with 20 bases in between. The CDR3 has 17 amino acids. Per the germline V gene, CDR1 is SGHNT and CDR2 is YYREEE (reference sequence). The CDR3 DNA follows: TGTGCCAGCAGCCAACTCAGACAGGATTTCCCCACAGATACGCAGTATTTT. It specifies CASSQLRQDFPTDTQYF. Based on the CDR3 plus reference TRBV5-4 and TRBJ2-3, the full variable domain is ETGVTQSPTHLIKTRGQQVTLRCSSQSGHNTVSWYQQALGQGPQFIFQYYREEENGRGNFPPRFSGLQFPNYSSELNVNALELDDSALYLCASSQLRQDFPTDTQYFGPGTRLTVL.

This clone came up a few times. The rearrangement joins TRBV6-5 to TRBJ1-5, with 8 bases that match TRBD1. This CDR3 spans 15 amino acids. Germline-derived CDR1 and CDR2 are MNHEY and SVGAGI. J was trimmed by 3 bases and V by 7 bases; bases with no gene match: 8. As DNA, the CDR3 is TGTGCCAGCACCCCCCGGACAGGGAACAATCAGCCCCAGCATTTT. Translated, it gives CASTPRTGNNQPQHF.

The chain joins TRBV19 to TRBJ2-3; 9 bases are shared with TRBD2. The junction had 2 bases not matched to a gene; V was cut back by 4 bases and J by 0 bases. CDR1 and CDR2 (germline): LNHDA, SQIVND (reference sequence). CDR3 length equals 15 residues. The CDR3 DNA follows: TGTGCCAGTAGTACCACTAGCGGGAGCACAGATACGCAGTATTTT. As protein: CASSTTSGSTDTQYF.

This chain uses TRBV15 with TRBJ1-5; D gene unclear. The CDR3 runs 15 residues. Germline V gene data show CDR1 as LNHNV and CDR2 as YYDKDF (reference sequence). V gave up 0 bases and J gave up 4 bases, with 10 bases separating them. The CDR3 spells CATSRDGPRNQPQHF. The CDR3 nucleotides are TGTGCCACCAGCAGAGATGGGCCCAGGAATCAGCCCCAGCATTTT.

The V and J genes are TRBV6-5 and TRBJ1-1; 8 positions agree with TRBD1. V shed 4 bases and J 8 bases; nucleotides not matched to a gene: 9. The CDR3 sequence is 14 residues long. Germline V gives CDR1 MNHEY, CDR2 SVGAGI. CDR3 sequence: CASSWTGLPVEAFF. The CDR3 DNA reads TGTGCCAGCAGTTGGACAGGGCTACCGGTGGAAGCTTTCTTT.

This clone has just a few counts. The V gene is TRBV9, the J gene TRBJ1-4, with D uncertain. CDR3 length equals 14 residues. In germline, CDR1 is SGDLS, CDR2 YYNGEE. Between the trimmed V and J ends, which lost 3 bases and 3 bases, there was a span of 9 bases. The CDR3 protein is CASSATASNEKLFF. CDR3 coding DNA: TGTGCCAGCAGCGCCACAGCCTCTAATGAAAAACTGTTTTTT. Drawing the rest from reference TRBV9 and TRBJ1-4, the complete variable domain is DSGVTQTPKHLITATGQRVTLRCSPRSGDLSVYWYQQSLDQGLQFLIQYYNGEERAKGNILERFSAQQFPDLHSELNLSSLELGDSALYFCASSATASNEKLFFGSGTQLSVL.

This chain joins TRBV6-5 and TRBJ1-1; D unclear. Germline CDR1 reads MNHEY; CDR2 reads SVGAGI. The CDR3 consists of 15 residues. Between the trimmed V and J ends, which lost 5 bases and 1 base, there was a span of 14 bases. In DNA form, the CDR3 reads TGTGCCAGCAGTCCACGGACCGAGGGGAACACTGAAGCTTTCTTT. Its protein product is CASSPRTEGNTEAFF.

The chain links TRBV6-2 or TRBV6-3 to TRBJ2-1; 11 nucleotides line up with TRBD2. There are 18 residues in the CDR3. CDR1 MNHEY and CDR2 SVGEGT come from the germline V gene. The J segment lost 5 bases and the V segment lost 4 bases, leaving 13 bases of the junction unmatched. The CDR3 is CASSFLDSGGADHNEQFF. CDR3 DNA sequence: TGTGCCAGCAGTTTCCTAGATAGCGGGGGGGCGGACCACAATGAGCAGTTCTTC.

This clone was detected only once. This chain connects TRBV2 to TRBJ1-3, with 7 nucleotides matching TRBD1. Unmatched junction bases numbered 9, after V lost 7 bases and J lost 0 bases. CDR3 length: 16 amino acids. Germline V lookup: CDR1 SNHLY, CDR2 FYNNEI. The CDR3: CASKRDSLYSGNTIYF. Written as DNA, the CDR3 is TGTGCCAGCAAAAGGGACAGTCTTTACTCTGGAAACACCATATATTTT.

The chain has TRBV6-2 or TRBV6-3 and TRBJ1-1; maybe TRBD1 (5 bases). V gave up 5 bases and J gave up 1 base, with 11 bases separating them. The CDR3 is 14 amino acids. Germline CDR1 is MNHEY and CDR2 is SVGEGT. CDR3 sequence reads: CASSDRQPNTEAFF. In DNA form, the CDR3 reads TGTGCCAGCAGTGACCGACAGCCGAACACTGAAGCTTTCTTT.

CDR3 in amino acids: CASSFTTGLYGYTF. For the CDR3, the DNA is TGTGCCAGCAGCTTCACGACAGGACTTTATGGCTACACCTTC. The rearrangement joins TRBV11-2 to TRBJ1-2; weak D call: TRBD1 (6 bases). This CDR3 has 14 residues. Trimming stripped 3 bases from V and 5 bases from J, with 13 bases between. Germline V gives CDR1 SGHAT, CDR2 FQNNGV.